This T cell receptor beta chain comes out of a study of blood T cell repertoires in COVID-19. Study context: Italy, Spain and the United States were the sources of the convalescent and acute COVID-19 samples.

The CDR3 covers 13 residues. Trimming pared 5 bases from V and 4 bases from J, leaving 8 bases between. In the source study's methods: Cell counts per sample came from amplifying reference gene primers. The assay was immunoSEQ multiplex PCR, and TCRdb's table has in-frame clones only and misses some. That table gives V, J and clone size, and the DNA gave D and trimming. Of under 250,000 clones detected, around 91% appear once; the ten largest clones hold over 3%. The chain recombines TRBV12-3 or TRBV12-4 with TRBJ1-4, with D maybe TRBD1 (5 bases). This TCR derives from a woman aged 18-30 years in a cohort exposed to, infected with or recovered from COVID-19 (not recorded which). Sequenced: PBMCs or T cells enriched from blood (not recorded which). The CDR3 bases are TGTGCCAGCAGTCCGGACAATAATGAAAAACTGTTTTTT. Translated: CASSPDNNEKLFF.